The text below deals with one T cell receptor (beta chain). Its antigen is as yet unknown. Germline V gene lookup returns CDR1 SQVTM and CDR2 ANQGSEA. CDR3 length: 17 amino acids. Deletions cut 3 bases from V and 0 bases from J, with 15 bases between. CD4+ T cells were isolated after around ten days of culture. Sequenced by immunoSEQ multiplex PCR; TCRdb stores in-frame clones only, minus some. The sample lists tens of thousands of clones; 70% to 80% were seen once. This record belongs to a study of vaccination effects on CD4 cells after COVID-19. In the study overall: A couple of convalescent patients were sampled 16 days and one week before vaccination.

The sequencing used CD4+ T cells from PBMCs cultured without peptide, collected before COVID-19 vaccination. The chain is built from TRBV29-1 and TRBJ2-6; D tentatively fits TRBD1 or TRBD2 (5 bases each). This TCR came from a human donor who had a prior SARS-CoV-2 infection. The chain's CDR3 is CSVDGGIDHSGANVLTF. Written as DNA, the CDR3 is TGCAGCGTTGATGGGGGAATCGATCACTCTGGGGCCAACGTCCTGACTTTC. The whole variable domain, filled in from reference TRBV29-1 and TRBJ2-6, reads SAVISQKPSRDICQRGTSLTIQCQVDSQVTMMFWYRQQPGQSLTLIATANQGSEATYESGFVIDKFPISRPNLTFSTLTVSNMSPEDSSIYLCSVDGGIDHSGANVLTFGAGSRLTVL.